Below, 15 T cell receptor beta chains from the same sample are listed, as sequenced in a study of T cell responses to AZD1222 COVID-19 vaccine. The assay was immunoSEQ multiplex PCR, and TCRdb's table has in-frame clones only and misses some. Seen here are about 100,000 clones, 85% to 90% observed once, and the top ten hold 16%. The specimen comprised peripheral blood, sampled on day 0 of AZD1222 vaccination. The receptors were sampled from an adult in good health.

The rearrangement links TRBV9 to TRBJ2-7, with 8 bases matching TRBD2. V lost 4 bases and J lost 2; bases outside the gene matches: 8. CDR1 is SGDLS and CDR2 is YYNGEE in the germline V gene. The CDR3 extends over 15 amino acids. CDR3 coding DNA: TGTGCCAGCAGCCCCGGGGGGGCTAACCCCTACGAGCAGTACTTC. Protein: CASSPGGANPYEQYF.

This clone was detected only once. The chain employs TRBV7-3 and TRBJ2-2; 7 nucleotides agree with TRBD2. J lost 0 bases, V lost 5 bases, and 3 bases had no gene match. The CDR3 contains 15 residues. Germline CDR1 SGHTA, CDR2 FQGTGA. CDR3 region: CASSASGANTGELFF. DNA for the CDR3: TGTGCCAGCAGCGCCAGCGGGGCGAACACCGGGGAGCTGTTTTTT. The whole variable domain, remainder taken from reference TRBV7-3 and TRBJ2-2, is GAGVSQTPSNKVTEKGKYVELRCDPISGHTALYWYRQSLGQGPEFLIYFQGTGAADDSGLPNDRFFAVRPEGSVSTLKIQRTERGDSAVYLCASSASGANTGELFFGEGSRLTVL.

The chain has TRBV11-3 and TRBJ1-4; maybe TRBD1 (5 bases). Germline CDR1 reads SGHNT; CDR2 reads YENEEA. The germline V and J ends were trimmed by 1 base and 0 bases, with 6 bases remaining between them. This CDR3 is 15 amino acids long. CDR3 in DNA: TGTGCCAGCAGCTTAGGACAGACAACTAATGAAAAACTGTTTTTT. As protein: CASSLGQTTNEKLFF.

The genes are TRBV5-1 and TRBJ1-2; 10 bases agree with TRBD1. This CDR3 is 15 amino acids long. Germline-derived CDR1 and CDR2 are SGHRS and YFSETQ. The ends lost 4 bases at V and 4 bases at J; junction bases unmatched: 7. Written as DNA, the CDR3 is TGCGCCAGCAGCCCCCAGGACAGGGGGACCTATGGCTACACCTTC. Translation: CASSPQDRGTYGYTF.

The chain couples TRBV20-1 to TRBJ2-7; possibly TRBD1 or TRBD2 for D (5 bases each). Looked up from germline, CDR1 is DFQATT and CDR2 is SNEGSKA (reference sequence). Trimming shortened V by 6 bases and J by 3 bases, and 9 bases separated the two germline ends. The CDR3 extends over 11 amino acids. The CDR3 is CSAPGGYEQYF. The CDR3 DNA is TGCAGTGCCCCTGGGGGCTACGAGCAGTACTTC.

The rearrangement uses TRBV5-4 and TRBJ2-1; tentative D call: TRBD1 (5 bases). The CDR3 length is 15 residues. The germline V gene encodes CDR1 SGHNT and CDR2 YYREEE (reference sequence). The ends were cut back, 4 bases at V and 8 bases at J, with 19 bases in the middle. This CDR3 reads CASSPGQGGYYEQFF. CDR3 nucleotide sequence: TGTGCCAGCAGCCCTGGCCAGGGTGGGTACTATGAGCAGTTCTTC.

The chain's CDR3 is CASGTGTGETQYF. In nucleotides, the CDR3 is TGTGCTAGTGGGACCGGGACAGGGGAGACCCAGTACTTC. The chain has TRBV12-5 and TRBJ2-5; 9 bases are shared with TRBD1. This CDR3 spans 13 amino acids. With 6 bases clipped from V and 5 bases from J, the junction kept 4 bases outside the gene matches. From germline, CDR1 is LGHNT and CDR2 FRNRAP.

The V call is TRBV6-5, the J call TRBJ2-5; D uncertain. Germline values: CDR1 MNHEY, CDR2 SVGAGI. The CDR3 runs 10 residues. Trimming stripped 7 bases from V and 4 bases from J, with 4 bases between. The CDR3 is CASTGETQYF. The CDR3 nucleotides are TGTGCCAGCACGGGAGAGACCCAGTACTTC.

V and J are TRBV2 and TRBJ2-7; 7 bases are a match to TRBD1. This CDR3 is built from 12 residues. The J segment lost 2 bases and the V segment lost 5 bases, leaving 0 bases of the junction unmatched. Germline V gene data show CDR1 as SNHLY and CDR2 as FYNNEI. DNA of the CDR3: TGTGCCAGCAGTCAGGGGGCCTACGAGCAGTACTTC. It encodes CASSQGAYEQYF.

J is TRBJ1-2 and V is TRBV30; no definite D call. The CDR3 is 13 amino acids. The V end lost 6 bases, the J end lost 1 base, and 12 bases lay between the germline ends. Per germline, CDR1 GTSNPN and CDR2 SVGIG (reference sequence). CDR3 coding DNA: TGTGCCTGCCCAGGTCGGAATAACTATGGCTACACCTTC. Its translation is CACPGRNNYGYTF.

This clone has just one count. V usage is TRBV18 and J usage is TRBJ1-2; no reliable D call. The V end lost 6 bases, the J end lost 1 base, and 12 bases lay between the germline ends. The CDR3 covers 14 residues. Germline V gene lookup returns CDR1 KGHSH and CDR2 LQKENI. CDR3 nucleotide sequence: TGTGCCAGCTCCACGGGAGACCTTAACTATGGCTACACCTTC. Residues: CASSTGDLNYGYTF.

The J gene is TRBJ2-1, the V gene TRBV4-1; D gene ambiguous. Germline V gene data show CDR1 as MGHRA and CDR2 as YSYEKL. This CDR3 has 13 amino acids. The V and J ends lost 0 bases and 13 bases respectively, with 13 bases between them. The CDR3 DNA sequence: TGCGCCAGCAGCCAAGACGAGGCTAGGGCACAGTTCTTC. Its translation is CASSQDEARAQFF.

The chain combines TRBV5-5 with TRBJ1-6, with D uncertain. V shed 4 bases and J shed 0 bases, with 14 bases lying between them. Germline CDR1 and CDR2: SGHKS and YYEKEE (reference sequence). The CDR3 extends over 17 amino acids. CDR3 loop: CASSPRPKSSYNSPLHF. For the CDR3, the DNA is TGTGCCAGCAGCCCTCGCCCGAAGAGCTCCTATAATTCACCCCTCCACTTT.

This clone was seen a few times. The rearrangement links TRBV25-1 to TRBJ1-5; D unclear. This CDR3 region has 12 residues. Germline V gene sequence: CDR1 MGHDK, CDR2 SYGVNS. V dropped 5 bases and J dropped 4 bases, with 6 bases sitting between them. DNA for the CDR3: TGTGCCAGCAGTTGGGGAAATCAGCCCCAGCATTTT. As protein: CASSWGNQPQHF.

This clone came up once. V gene TRBV4-2 combines with J gene TRBJ2-2, with TRBD2 as a possible D gene (6 bases). The germline V gene has CDR1 LGHNA and CDR2 YNFKEQ. The length of the CDR3 is 16 residues. V lost 1 base to trimming and J lost 2 bases, with 11 bases between them. The CDR3 DNA follows: TGTGCCAGCAGCCAAGCCGCGGGACCTAACACCGGGGAGCTGTTTTTT. Translating it yields CASSQAAGPNTGELFF.